This TCR beta chain was recorded in a study of blood T cells in healthy people across ages. Broader study findings: Investigators treated diversity estimates from one million T cells as underestimates. The long-lived group displayed more naive CD4+ cells, plus higher diversity, than the aged donors did.

Donors gave 9 to 10 milliliters of peripheral blood apiece. There are 13 residues in the CDR3. V was clipped by 1 base and J by 4 bases, with 9 bases between them. Germline loops: CDR1 SGHRS, CDR2 YFSETQ. This clonotype has only one observation. As yet, its antigen is unknown. Primed by a sample-barcoded 5' primer and a J-beta primer mix, a second PCR proceeded for roughly 6 to 12 cycles. TCRdb ran MiXCR on the 5' RACE reads and lists one entry per CDR3 protein. The sample records more than 650,000 distinct CDR3 sequences, around half being singletons. Sequencing input: blood. This TCR derives from a man older than 75 in good health. The chain uses TRBV5-1 and TRBJ2-7; no firm D call. The chain's CDR3 is CASSLTRAYEQYF. The CDR3 DNA reads as TGCGCCAGCAGCTTGACCCGGGCGTACGAGCAGTACTTC.